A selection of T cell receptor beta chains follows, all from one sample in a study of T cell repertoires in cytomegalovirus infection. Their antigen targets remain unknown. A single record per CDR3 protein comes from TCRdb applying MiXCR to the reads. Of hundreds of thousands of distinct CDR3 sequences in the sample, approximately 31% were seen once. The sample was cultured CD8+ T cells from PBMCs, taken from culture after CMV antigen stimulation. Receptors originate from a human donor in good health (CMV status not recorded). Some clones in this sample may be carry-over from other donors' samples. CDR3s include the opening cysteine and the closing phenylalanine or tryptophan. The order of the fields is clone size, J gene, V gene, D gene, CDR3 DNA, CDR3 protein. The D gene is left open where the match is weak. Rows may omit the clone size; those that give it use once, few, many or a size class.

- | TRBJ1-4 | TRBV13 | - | TGTGCCAGCAGCTCAAGCGGATTTTTT | CASSSSGFF
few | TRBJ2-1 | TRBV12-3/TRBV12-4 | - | TGTGCCAGCAGCCTCTTAGGCGCCTACAATGAGCAGTTCTTC | CASSLLGAYNEQFF
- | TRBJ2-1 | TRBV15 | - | TGTGCCACCAGCAGCCTCAGGAGGCAACCGTCCAATGAGCAGTTCTTC | CATSSLRRQPSNEQFF
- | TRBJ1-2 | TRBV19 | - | TGTGCCAGTAGCTTCGACAGCGGACCCTATGGCTACACCTTC | CASSFDSGPYGYTF
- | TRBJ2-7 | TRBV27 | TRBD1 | TGTGCCAGCAGGTTAGGGAGGACAGGGGCCTACGAGCAGTACTTC | CASRLGRTGAYEQYF
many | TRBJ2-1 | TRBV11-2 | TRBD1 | TGTGCCAGCAGCTTAGCGGGACAGGGAGCCTACAATGAGCAGTTCTTC | CASSLAGQGAYNEQFF
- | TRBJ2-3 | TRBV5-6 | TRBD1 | TGTGCCAGCAGCTTGGTACAGGGGATTAGCACAGATACGCAGTATTTT | CASSLVQGISTDTQYF
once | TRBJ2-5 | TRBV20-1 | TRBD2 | TGCAGTGTAAGGGAGCTAGCGGGGCACCAAGAGACCCAGTACTTC | CSVRELAGHQETQYF
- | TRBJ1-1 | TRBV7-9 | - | TGTGCCAGCAGCCCCACTCGGGCGGACGAAGCTTTCTTT | CASSPTRADEAFF
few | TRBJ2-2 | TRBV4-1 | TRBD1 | TGCGCCAGCAGTTCATCCGGGACAGGGTTCACCGGGGAGCTGTTTTTT | CASSSSGTGFTGELFF
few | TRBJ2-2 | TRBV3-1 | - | TGTGCCAGCAGACCGAGGGGCACCGGGGAGCTGTTTTTT | CASRPRGTGELFF
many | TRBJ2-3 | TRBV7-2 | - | TGTGCCAGCAGCTTATTTGCAGGCACAGATACGCAGTATTTT | CASSLFAGTDTQYF
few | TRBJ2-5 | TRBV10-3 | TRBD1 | TGTGCCATCAGGCTGGACAGGGATCAAGAGACCCAGTACTTC | CAIRLDRDQETQYF
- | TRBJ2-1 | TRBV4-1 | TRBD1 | TGCGCCAGCAGCCACCCGGGACAGGGGTCGATCAATGAGCAGTTCTTC | CASSHPGQGSINEQFF
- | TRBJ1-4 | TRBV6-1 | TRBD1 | TGTGCCACCGCCGGGACAGGGTCTGAAAAACTGTTTTTT | CATAGTGSEKLFF
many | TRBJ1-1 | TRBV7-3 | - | TGTGCCAGCAGCTCCCAGGTGAACACTGAAGCTTTCTTT | CASSSQVNTEAFF